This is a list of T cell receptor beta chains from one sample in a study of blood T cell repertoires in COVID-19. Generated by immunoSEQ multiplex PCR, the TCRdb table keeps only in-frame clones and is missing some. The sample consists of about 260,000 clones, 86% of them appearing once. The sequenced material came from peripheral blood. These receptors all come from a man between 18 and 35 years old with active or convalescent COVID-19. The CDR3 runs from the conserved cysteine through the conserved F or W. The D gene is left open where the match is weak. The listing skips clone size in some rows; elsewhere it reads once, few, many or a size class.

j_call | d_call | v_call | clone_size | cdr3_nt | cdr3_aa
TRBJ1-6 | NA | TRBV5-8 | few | TGTGCCAGCAGCTCCAACTATGGAATCAATTCACCCCTCCACTTT | CASSSNYGINSPLHF
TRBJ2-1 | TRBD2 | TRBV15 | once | TGTGCCACCAGCAGAGGGACTAGCGGGACTCATGGGAATGAGCAGTTCTTC | CATSRGTSGTHGNEQFF
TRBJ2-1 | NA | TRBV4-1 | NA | TGCGCCAGCAGCCCCGATCCGAGGAGCAGGGGCAATGAGCAGTTCTTC | CASSPDPRSRGNEQFF
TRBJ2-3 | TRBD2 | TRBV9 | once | TGTGCCAGCAGCGTGAGCGGGAAGGCAGATACGCAGTATTTT | CASSVSGKADTQYF
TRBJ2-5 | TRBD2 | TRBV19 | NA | TGTGCCAGTAGTACGACTAGCGCTAAAGAGACCCAGTACTTC | CASSTTSAKETQYF
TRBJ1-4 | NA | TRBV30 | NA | TGTGCCTGGAGCGTCTCGGGGAGCCTAAATGAAAAACTGTTTTTT | CAWSVSGSLNEKLFF
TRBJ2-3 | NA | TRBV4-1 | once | TGCGCCAGCAGCCTTCGGCTAGAGGTTTCACCCACAGATACGCAGTATTTT | CASSLRLEVSPTDTQYF
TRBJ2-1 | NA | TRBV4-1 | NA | TGCGCCAGCAGCCAAGGGAAAGCGCTGAGCTCCTACAATGAGCAGTTCTTC | CASSQGKALSSYNEQFF
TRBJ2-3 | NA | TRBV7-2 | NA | TGTGCCGGGTTAAGAGCGGACACAGATACGCAGTATTTT | CAGLRADTDTQYF
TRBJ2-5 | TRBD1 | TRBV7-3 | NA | TGTGCCAGCAGCTCCAGGGGGTCAGGGACCCAGTACTTC | CASSSRGSGTQYF
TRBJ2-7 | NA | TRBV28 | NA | TGTGCCAGCAGTTTTGGACTATACGAGCAGTACTTC | CASSFGLYEQYF
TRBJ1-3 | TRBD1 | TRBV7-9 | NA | TGTGCCAGCAGCTTCGGACAGGGGTCAGGAAACACCATATATTTT | CASSFGQGSGNTIYF
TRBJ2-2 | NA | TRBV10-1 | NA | TGCGCCAGCCTATCCCAGAACACCGGGGAGCTGTTTTTT | CASLSQNTGELFF
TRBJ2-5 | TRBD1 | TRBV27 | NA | TGTGCCAGCAGTCCGCGACAGGGGAAAGAGACCCAGTACTTC | CASSPRQGKETQYF
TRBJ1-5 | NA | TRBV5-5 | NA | TGTGCCAGCAGCTTGGGGGGGCATCAGCCCCAGCATTTT | CASSLGGHQPQHF
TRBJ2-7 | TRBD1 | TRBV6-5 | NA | TGTGCCAGCAGTTACCGGGACAGGACAGGAGAGCAGTACTTC | CASSYRDRTGEQYF
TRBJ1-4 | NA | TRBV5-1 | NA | TGCGCCAGCAGCCCAGGGTTTTCGGATGAAAAACTGTTTTTT | CASSPGFSDEKLFF
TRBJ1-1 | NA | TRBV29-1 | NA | TGCAGCGTTCTTGGCCCCTTGAACACTGAAGCTTTCTTT | CSVLGPLNTEAFF
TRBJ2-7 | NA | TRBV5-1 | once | TGCGCCAGCAGCTCAACGCCGCAGGGGAGTTCTCGGGTAGAGCAGTACTTC | CASSSTPQGSSRVEQYF
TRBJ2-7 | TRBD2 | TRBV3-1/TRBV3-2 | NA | TGTGCCAGCAGAGACAGCGGGACCGTATACGAGCAGTACTTC | CASRDSGTVYEQYF
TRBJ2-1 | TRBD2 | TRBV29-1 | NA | TGCAGCGTTGAGGGCCTAGCGGGAGTTTTGGATGAGCAGTTCTTC | CSVEGLAGVLDEQFF
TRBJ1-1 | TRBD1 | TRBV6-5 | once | TGTGCCAGCAGTTACACAGGGGGCGGCAAAGCTTTCTTT | CASSYTGGGKAFF
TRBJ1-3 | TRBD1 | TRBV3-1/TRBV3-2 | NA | TGTGCCAGCAGCCGACAGGGGGGAAGAAACACCATATATTTT | CASSRQGGRNTIYF
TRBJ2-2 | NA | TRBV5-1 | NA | TGCGCCAGCAGGTCTAGGGCGGGAACTAACACCGGGGAGCTGTTTTTT | CASRSRAGTNTGELFF
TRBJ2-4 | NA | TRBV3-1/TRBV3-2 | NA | TGTGCCAGCAGCCAAGTCGGGGTAGCCAAAAACATTCAGTACTTC | CASSQVGVAKNIQYF
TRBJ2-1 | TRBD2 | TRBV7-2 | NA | TGTGCCAGCAAGCGGACTAGCGGGGGGAATGAGCAGTTCTTC | CASKRTSGGNEQFF
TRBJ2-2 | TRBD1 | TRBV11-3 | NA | TGTGCCAGCGCGCCCTGGGACAGGAGCGCCGGGGAGCTGTTTTTT | CASAPWDRSAGELFF
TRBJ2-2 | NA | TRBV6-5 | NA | TGTGCCAGCAGTTACGTTCAGGTTTCCACCGGGGAGCTGTTTTTT | CASSYVQVSTGELFF
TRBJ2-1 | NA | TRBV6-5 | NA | TGTGCCAGCAGTTACTCCCTACAGACTGAGCAGTTCTTC | CASSYSLQTEQFF
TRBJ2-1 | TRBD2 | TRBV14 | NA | TGTGCCAGCAGCCCTACTAGCGGGAAAGGCAATGAGCAGTTCTTC | CASSPTSGKGNEQFF
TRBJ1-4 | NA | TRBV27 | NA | TGTGCCAGCAGTTTTTCGGGGAAACTGTTTTTT | CASSFSGKLFF
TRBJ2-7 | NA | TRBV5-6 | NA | TGTGCCAGCAGCTTGGCAGGTTCCCAATACGAGCAGTACTTC | CASSLAGSQYEQYF
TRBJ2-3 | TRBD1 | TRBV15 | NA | TGTGCCACCAGCAGGGAAAGGGGGCGCGGGCCCACAGATACGCAGTATTTT | CATSRERGRGPTDTQYF
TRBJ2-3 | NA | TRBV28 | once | TGTGCCAGCAGTTTTAGGACTGTCTTTCGGGATACGCAGTATTTT | CASSFRTVFRDTQYF
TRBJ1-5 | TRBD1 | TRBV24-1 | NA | TGTGCCACCAGCAGGGGGCCTAGCAATCAGCCCCAGCATTTT | CATSRGPSNQPQHF
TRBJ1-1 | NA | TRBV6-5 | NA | TGTGCCAGCAAGTACGGGGGAATAGCTTTCTTT | CASKYGGIAFF
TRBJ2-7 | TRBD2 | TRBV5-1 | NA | TGCGCCAGCAGAAGTAGCGGGAGGGTCGACGAGCAGTACTTC | CASRSSGRVDEQYF
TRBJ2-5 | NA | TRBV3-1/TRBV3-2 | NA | TGTGCCAGCAGCCAAGATTGGGCTGCGGAGACCCAGTACTTC | CASSQDWAAETQYF
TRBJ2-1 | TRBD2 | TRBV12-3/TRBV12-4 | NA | TGTGCCAGCAGTTTCTCGGCGGGAGATGAGCAGTTCTTC | CASSFSAGDEQFF
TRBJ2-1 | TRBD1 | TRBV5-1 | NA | TGCGCCAGCAGCCCCGGGACAGGCCGCGATGAGCAGTTCTTC | CASSPGTGRDEQFF
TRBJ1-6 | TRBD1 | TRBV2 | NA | TGTGCCAGCAGCGAAGGGACAGGAAATTCACCCCTCCACTTT | CASSEGTGNSPLHF